One sample yielded the 26 T cell receptor beta chains listed below, sequenced in a study of T cells in Graves' hyperthyroidism and ophthalmopathy. Researchers amplified the TCR beta CDR3 regions from RNA transcripts. During a first-round RT-PCR of the TCR CDR3, the HTBI primer set was used. MiXCR was run by TCRdb on the multiplex PCR reads, yielding one entry per CDR3 protein. The sample yields over 150,000 distinct CDR3 sequences, 17% seen once. Sequencing used blood. These receptor sequences come from a woman aged 50 to 65 with Graves' hyperthyroidism.

The chain combines TRBV5-5 with TRBJ1-5; 7 positions agree with TRBD1. The J segment lost 5 bases and the V segment lost 5 bases, leaving 7 bases of the junction unmatched. Germline assignment: CDR1 SGHKS and CDR2 YYEKEE (reference sequence). This CDR3 has 14 amino acids. CDR3 nucleotide sequence: TGTGCCAGCAGTTTGACAGGGAGAGATCAGCCCCAGCATTTT. Residues: CASSLTGRDQPQHF. The variable domain in full, with the rest retrieved from reference TRBV5-5 and TRBJ1-5, is DAGVTQSPTHLIKTRGQQVTLRCSPISGHKSVSWYQQVLGQGPQFIFQYYEKEERGRGNFPDRFSARQFPNYSSELNVNALLLGDSALYLCASSLTGRDQPQHFGDGTRLSIL.

This clonotype came up many times. This sequence joins TRBV6-1 and TRBJ1-1; the D is unclear. V was shortened by 5 bases and J by 1 base, with 11 bases between the two germline ends. CDR3 length: 14 residues. The germline CDR1 and CDR2 sequences are MNHNS and SASEGT. CDR3 sequence: CASSFQRKNTEAFF. CDR3 DNA sequence: TGTGCCAGCAGTTTTCAGAGGAAGAACACTGAAGCTTTCTTT.

In its sample, this clonotype was seen many times. This chain connects TRBV7-2 to TRBJ2-1; perhaps TRBD2 as D (5 bases). With 5 bases removed from V and 7 bases from J, the gap between germline ends came to 15 bases. Germline CDR1 and CDR2: SGHTA and FQGNSA. This CDR3 is built from 14 residues. CDR3 amino acids: CASSPNLSENEQFF. In DNA form, the CDR3 reads TGTGCCAGCAGCCCTAACCTTAGCGAGAATGAGCAGTTCTTC. The full variable domain, rest sourced from reference TRBV7-2 and TRBJ2-1, is GAGVSQSPSNKVTEKGKDVELRCDPISGHTALYWYRQSLGQGLEFLIYFQGNSAPDKSGLPSDRFSAERTGGSVSTLTIQRTQQEDSAVYLCASSPNLSENEQFFGPGTRLTVL.

This clonotype was detected only a few times. One junction end disagrees with the germline gene, perhaps due to a read error. The chain is built from TRBV28 and TRBJ1-5; possible D gene TRBD1, 5 bases. Germline V gene lookup returns CDR1 MDHEN and CDR2 SYDVKM. The CDR3 contains 14 residues. The CDR3 DNA reads TGTGCCCGCAGTTTGGACAATAGCAATCAGCCCCAGCATTTT. Its translation is CARSLDNSNQPQHF.

This clonotype came up many times. The chain uses TRBV28 and TRBJ1-1; TRBD1 matches at 7 bases. The length of the CDR3 is 14 residues. V shed 6 bases, J shed 4 bases, and the junction held 8 bases outside the gene matches. Germline V gene data show CDR1 as MDHEN and CDR2 as SYDVKM. The CDR3 loop is CASSPTGRRTEAFF. As DNA, the CDR3 is TGTGCCAGCAGCCCGACAGGGAGGCGCACTGAAGCTTTCTTT.

This clonotype was counted between two and nine times. J is TRBJ1-4 and V is TRBV5-8, with 10 bases aligning to TRBD1. Germline trimming cut 3 bases from V and 6 bases from J; bases unmatched to any gene: 2. Looked up from germline, CDR1 is SGHTS and CDR2 is YDEGEE. This CDR3 has 14 residues. CDR3 in amino acids: CASSYGQGDEKLFF. The CDR3 bases are TGTGCCAGCAGCTACGGACAGGGGGATGAAAAACTGTTTTTT.

This clonotype was picked up many times. The gene calls are TRBV2 and TRBJ2-3; 7 bases are a match to TRBD2. Germline CDR1 SNHLY, CDR2 FYNNEI. V lost 6 bases and J lost 0; bases outside the gene matches: 9. The CDR3 is 16 amino acids. The CDR3 reads CASRVRGGMSTDTQYF. DNA for the CDR3: TGTGCCAGCAGGGTGAGGGGAGGGATGAGCACAGATACGCAGTATTTT.

The table lists this clonotype with many counts. The chain joins TRBV27 to TRBJ1-1; the D gene is possibly TRBD1 (5 bases). CDR1 MNHEY and CDR2 SMNVEV come from the germline V gene (reference sequence). V was shortened by 8 bases and J by 3 bases, with 16 bases between the two germline ends. The CDR3 spans 14 residues. CDR3 protein: CASRGWRWDTEAFF. CDR3 bases: TGTGCCAGCCGGGGGTGGCGCTGGGACACTGAAGCTTTCTTT.

As for this clonotype: This may be a read error: a much more frequent sequence differs by one nucleotide. The chain uses TRBV12-3 or TRBV12-4 and TRBJ1-6; perhaps TRBD1 as D (6 bases). This CDR3 is 12 amino acids long. The CDR3 DNA reads as TGTGCCGGCAGTGGACAGTCTTCACCCCTCCACTTT. It translates to CAGSGQSSPLHF.

This chain joins TRBV7-2 and TRBJ2-1, with 10 bases that match TRBD2. The junction had 3 bases not matched to a gene; V was cut back by 1 base and J by 6 bases. Germline V CDR1 and CDR2: SGHTA, FQGNSA. The CDR3 contains 15 residues. CDR3 region: CASSLGGLASNEQFF. CDR3 DNA: TGTGCCAGCAGCTTAGGGGGACTAGCGTCCAATGAGCAGTTCTTC.

In its sample, this clonotype was seen many times. The rearrangement uses TRBV28 and TRBJ2-7; D ambiguous. Germline CDR1 is MDHEN and CDR2 is SYDVKM. CDR3 length equals 15 residues. Between the trimmed V and J ends, which lost 3 bases and 0 bases, there was a span of 12 bases. CDR3 residues: CASSFVDHSSYEQYF. CDR3 DNA sequence: TGTGCCAGCAGTTTCGTGGACCATAGCTCCTACGAGCAGTACTTC.

The V call is TRBV20-1, the J call TRBJ2-1, with 8 bases fitting TRBD2. From germline, CDR1 is DFQATT and CDR2 SNEGSKA (reference sequence). CDR3 size: 12 residues. The V gene end was trimmed by 4 bases and the J gene end by 6 bases; junction bases not matched to a gene: 2. CDR3 bases: TGCAGTGCTATAAGCGGGAGCAATGAGCAGTTCTTC. It specifies CSAISGSNEQFF.

This rearrangement joins TRBV18 to TRBJ1-2; a possible D gene is TRBD1 (6 bases). The CDR3 is made up of 16 amino acids. Germline values: CDR1 KGHSH, CDR2 LQKENI. V was trimmed by 0 bases and J by 7 bases, leaving 18 bases between them. The CDR3 DNA is TGTGCCAGCTCACCACCGTTTTCACAGGGCTTAACTGGCTACACCTTC. Residues: CASSPPFSQGLTGYTF. The whole variable domain, remainder taken from reference TRBV18 and TRBJ1-2, is NAGVMQNPRHLVRRRGQEARLRCSPMKGHSHVYWYRQLPEEGLKFMVYLQKENIIDESGMPKERFSAEFPKEGPSILRIQQVVRGDSAAYFCASSPPFSQGLTGYTFGSGTRLTVV.

This clonotype was recorded many times. The chain is built from TRBV24-1 and TRBJ1-2; no reliable D call. In germline, CDR1 is KGHDR, CDR2 SFDVKD. This CDR3 has 13 residues. Trimming cost V 7 bases and J 7 bases, with 15 bases left between them. The CDR3 sequence: CATSRDIGAGYTF. CDR3 nucleotides: TGTGCCACCAGCCGAGACATTGGCGCTGGCTACACCTTC.

This clonotype was recorded many times. The chain joins TRBV7-9 to TRBJ2-7, with 11 positions matching TRBD2. The CDR3 spans 14 residues. The germline gives CDR1 SEHNR, CDR2 FQNEAQ (reference sequence). V lost 5 bases and J lost 5; bases outside the gene matches: 5. The CDR3 nucleotides read TGTGCCAGCAGCGCAACTAGCGGGAGAAACGAGCAGTACTTC. It is translated as CASSATSGRNEQYF.

The genes are TRBV6-1 and TRBJ1-5, with 7 bases matching TRBD1. V dropped 8 bases and J dropped 6; count of bases not matched to a gene: 10. Germline-derived CDR1 and CDR2 are MNHNS and SASEGT. The CDR3 totals 14 residues. In DNA form, the CDR3 reads TGTGCCAGCTGTCCCCGACAGGGCGGTCAGCCCCAGCATTTT. Protein product: CASCPRQGGQPQHF.

The chain links TRBV11-2 to TRBJ1-1, with TRBD1 as a possible D gene (5 bases). The ends were cut back, 0 bases at V and 0 bases at J, with 8 bases in the middle. The CDR3 is 15 amino acids. Germline loops: CDR1 SGHAT, CDR2 FQNNGV. The CDR3 DNA is TGTGCCAGCAGCTTAGAGGGGACCATGAACACTGAAGCTTTCTTT. Translation: CASSLEGTMNTEAFF.

The chain links TRBV5-1 to TRBJ2-5, with a tentative D call TRBD2 (5 bases). This CDR3 spans 13 amino acids. Germline CDR1 is SGHRS and CDR2 is YFSETQ. Trimming removed 2 bases at V and 5 bases at J, with 10 bases between. The CDR3 DNA is TGCGCCAGCAGCTTCGGGGTCACGGAGACCCAGTACTTC. Translated, it gives CASSFGVTETQYF.

This clonotype was found a few times. The gene calls are TRBV29-1 and TRBJ1-1, with D possibly TRBD1 on 5 matching bases. This CDR3 has 13 residues. In germline, CDR1 is SQVTM, CDR2 ANQGSEA. Trimming removed 7 bases from V and 4 bases from J, with 16 bases in between. The CDR3 here is CSGLGAGGTEAFF. CDR3 nucleotides: TGCAGCGGCCTGGGCGCGGGGGGCACTGAAGCTTTCTTT. The full variable domain, with the rest looked up from reference TRBV29-1 and TRBJ1-1, is SAVISQKPSRDICQRGTSLTIQCQVDSQVTMMFWYRQQPGQSLTLIATANQGSEATYESGFVIDKFPISRPNLTFSTLTVSNMSPEDSSIYLCSGLGAGGTEAFFGQGTRLTVV.

The chain's CDR3 is CASKGWTFEQYF. CDR3 bases: TGTGCCAGCAAAGGGTGGACTTTTGAGCAGTACTTC. The V and J genes are TRBV6-1 and TRBJ2-7, with a tentative D call TRBD2 (5 bases). Germline-derived CDR1 and CDR2 are MNHNS and SASEGT. With 7 bases removed from V and 7 bases from J, the gap between germline ends came to 14 bases. The CDR3 covers 12 residues.

This clonotype was observed a few times. This rearrangement joins TRBV5-1 to TRBJ2-5, with 14 bases that match TRBD2. Losses at the gene ends were 4 bases for V and 4 bases for J; bases not matched to a gene: 6. Germline V gene data show CDR1 as SGHRS and CDR2 as YFSETQ. This CDR3 region has 16 residues. The CDR3 DNA reads TGCGCCAGCAGCGGGGGGACTAGCGGGAGTACAGAGACCCAGTACTTC. Amino acid sequence: CASSGGTSGSTETQYF.

This clonotype was recorded at least ten times. Written as DNA, the CDR3 is TGCAGCGTTGAGGGGGGGTGGAACAATGAGCAGTTCTTC. Protein: CSVEGGWNNEQFF. The J gene is TRBJ2-1, the V gene TRBV29-1, with TRBD2 matching over 7 bases. The germline V gene encodes CDR1 SQVTM and CDR2 ANQGSEA. The V gene end was trimmed by 3 bases and the J gene end by 5 bases; junction bases not matched to a gene: 4. CDR3 length: 13 amino acids.

As concerns this clonotype: This may stem from a read error, because a much larger clone lies one nucleotide away. This sequence joins TRBV28 and TRBJ2-7; D call uncertain. This CDR3 spans 13 amino acids. V was clipped by 4 bases and J by 7 bases, with 14 bases between them. Germline assignment: CDR1 MDHEN and CDR2 SYDVKM. The CDR3 region has the DNA TGTGCCAGCAGTTGGTACCAGGCCGGTGAGCAGTACTTC. It translates to CASSWYQAGEQYF.

This clonotype has a count of ten or more. The V call is TRBV20-1, the J call TRBJ2-5; D possibly uses TRBD1 or TRBD2 (5 bases each). Trimming cost V 7 bases and J 5 bases, with 14 bases left between them. Per the germline V gene, CDR1 is DFQATT and CDR2 is SNEGSKA (reference sequence). There are 12 residues in the CDR3. In DNA form, the CDR3 reads TGCAGTGTTCCCCGGGACGGGGAGACCCAGTACTTC. This translates into CSVPRDGETQYF.

This clonotype was counted ten times or more. The rearrangement uses TRBV9 and TRBJ1-1; D perhaps matches TRBD1 (5 bases). V lost 5 bases, J lost 4 bases, and 9 bases lay in between. CDR3 length: 12 residues. The germline gives CDR1 SGDLS, CDR2 YYNGEE. The CDR3 here is CASSLTGTEAFF. DNA of the CDR3: TGTGCCAGCAGTCTCACAGGCACTGAAGCTTTCTTT.

This clonotype was found many times. Here the CDR3 DNA reads TGTGCCAGCATCAAGGGGGGGCCCAAGGCTGGCTACACCTTC. Protein product: CASIKGGPKAGYTF. The V gene is TRBV28, the J gene TRBJ1-2, with a weak D call TRBD1 (6 bases). The CDR3 consists of 14 residues. Trimming left V 7 bases short and J 7 bases short, with 19 bases between. The germline gives CDR1 MDHEN, CDR2 SYDVKM.